The present entry profiles one T cell receptor beta chain with its context. Its antigen is as yet unknown. Trimming removed 11 bases from V and 8 bases from J, with 11 bases in between. Germline CDR1 reads SGHTA; CDR2 reads FQGNSA. The CDR3 loop spans 10 amino acids. The sort gate was single viable CD3+CD4+CD8-CD45RO+ cells for memory CD4+ T cells. This record comes from a study of memory CD4+ T cells and cytomegalovirus serostatus. Repertoires were generated with immunoSEQ multiplex PCR, while TCRdb's copy carries only in-frame clones and drops some. The repertoire has 55,000 to 65,000 clones, 80% to 85% of them found once; the top ten carry approximately 1.1%. Study findings and constraints: Repertoires predicted CMV serostatus with median bootstrapped AUC of around 0.96. CD4+ memory repertoires contained 67 of 164 reported CMV TCRbeta sequences.

The gene calls are TRBV7-2 and TRBJ2-3; either TRBD1 or TRBD2 may fit D (5 bases each). This clonotype was obtained from an adult in good health and CMV-seronegative. Input material: memory CD4+ T cells from blood. CDR3 sequence: CASSGPTQYF. DNA for the CDR3: TGTGCCTCCTCGGGACCTACGCAGTATTTT.